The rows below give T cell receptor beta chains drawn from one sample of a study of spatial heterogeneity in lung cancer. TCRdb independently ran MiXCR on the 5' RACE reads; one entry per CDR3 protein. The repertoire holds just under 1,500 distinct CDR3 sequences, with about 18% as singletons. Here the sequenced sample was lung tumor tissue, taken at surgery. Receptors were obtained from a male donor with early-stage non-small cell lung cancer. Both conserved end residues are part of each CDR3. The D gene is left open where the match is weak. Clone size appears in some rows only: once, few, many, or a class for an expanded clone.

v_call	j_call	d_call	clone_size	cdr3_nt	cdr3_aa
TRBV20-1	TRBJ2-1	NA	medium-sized	TGCAGTGCTAGTAGGAGTTACAATGAGCAGTTCTTC	CSASRSYNEQFF
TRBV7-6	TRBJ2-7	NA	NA	TGTGCCAGCAGCCTGACAGGCTACGAGCAGTACTTC	CASSLTGYEQYF
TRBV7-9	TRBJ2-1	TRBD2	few	TGTGCCAGCAGCCCACCTAGCGGGAGGGACTGGGCTGAGCAGTTCTTC	CASSPPSGRDWAEQFF
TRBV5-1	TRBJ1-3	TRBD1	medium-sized	TGCGCCAGTCAGTCCGGGACAGGGTCTGGAAACACCATATATTTT	CASQSGTGSGNTIYF
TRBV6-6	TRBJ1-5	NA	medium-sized	TGTGCCAGCAGTTACCCCGGGGGCGGGGGTAGCAATCAGCCCCAGCATTTT	CASSYPGGGGSNQPQHF
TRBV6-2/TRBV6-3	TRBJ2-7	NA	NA	TGTGCCAGCAGTTACCCGGACGGATTTGTGTACGAGCAGTACTTC	CASSYPDGFVYEQYF
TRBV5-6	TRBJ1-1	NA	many	TGTGCCAGCAGTTACGACGGACTGAACACTGAAGCTTTCTTT	CASSYDGLNTEAFF
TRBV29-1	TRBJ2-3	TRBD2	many	TGCAGCGTCGTAAGCGGGAGTGTCGCAGATACGCAGTATTTT	CSVVSGSVADTQYF
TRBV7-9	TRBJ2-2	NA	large	TGTGCCAGCAGCCCTATGACCGAAACCGGGGAGCTGTTTTTT	CASSPMTETGELFF
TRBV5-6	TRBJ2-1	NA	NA	TGTGCCAGCAGCCCCCAGGTAGGCTACAATGAGCAGTTCTTC	CASSPQVGYNEQFF
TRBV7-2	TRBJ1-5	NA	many	TGTGCCAGCAGCTTAGAGGCGGGGAACCAGCCCCAGCATTTT	CASSLEAGNQPQHF
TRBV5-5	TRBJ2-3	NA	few	TGTGCCAGCACCTTGACGTGGCAAAGCACAGATACGCAGTATTTT	CASTLTWQSTDTQYF
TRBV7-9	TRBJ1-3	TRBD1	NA	TGTGCCAGCAGACCCCCGACAGGGGGCACTGGAAACACCATATATTTT	CASRPPTGGTGNTIYF
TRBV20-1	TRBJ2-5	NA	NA	TGCAGTGCTAGGGCCCCGGAAAAAGAGACCCAGTACTTC	CSARAPEKETQYF
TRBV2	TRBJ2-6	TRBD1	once	TGTGCCAGCATGAAGTTACAGGGGCAATTCTCTGGGGCCAACGTCCTGACTTTC	CASMKLQGQFSGANVLTF
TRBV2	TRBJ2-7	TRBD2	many	TGTGCCAGCGTGAGTGGGGGGGACGGGCAGTACTTC	CASVSGGDGQYF
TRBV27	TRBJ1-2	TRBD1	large	TGTGCCAGCAGTACTAGGGGGCGCGACTATGGCTACACCTTC	CASSTRGRDYGYTF
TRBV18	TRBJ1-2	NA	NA	TGTGCCAGCTCACCCGAGAGATATGGCTACACCTTC	CASSPERYGYTF
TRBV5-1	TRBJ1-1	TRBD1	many	TGCGCCAGCAGCTCAATGACAGGGTTAGAAGCTTTCTTT	CASSSMTGLEAFF
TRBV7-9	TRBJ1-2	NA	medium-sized	TGTGCCAGCAGCCCACCTTGGGGGAACTATGGCTACACCTTC	CASSPPWGNYGYTF
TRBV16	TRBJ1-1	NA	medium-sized	TGTGCCAGCAGCCAAACCCCAGGGTACACTGAAGCTTTCTTT	CASSQTPGYTEAFF
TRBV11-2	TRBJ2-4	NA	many	TGTGCCAGCAGCTCGGGAGACCGGGGAGCGCTAGCCAAAAACATTCAGTACTTC	CASSSGDRGALAKNIQYF
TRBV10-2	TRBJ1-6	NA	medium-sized	TGCGCCAGCAGTTTGACAGGCAATTCACCCCTCCACTTT	CASSLTGNSPLHF
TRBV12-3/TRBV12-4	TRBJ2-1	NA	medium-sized	TGTGCCAGCAGTTTAGCGCAGGCTAGCACTGCGCAGTTCTTC	CASSLAQASTAQFF
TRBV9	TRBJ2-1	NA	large	TGTGCCAGCAGCGTAGGCGGCCCCTCCTACAATGAGCAGTTCTTC	CASSVGGPSYNEQFF
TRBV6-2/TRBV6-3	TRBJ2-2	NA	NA	TGTGCCAGCAGCCGCCTAGTTTCGCGCACCGGGGAGCTGTTTTTT	CASSRLVSRTGELFF
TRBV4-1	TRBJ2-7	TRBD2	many	TGCGCCAGCAGCCATGATTCCAAACCCGGGGGGGGATACGAGCAGTACTTC	CASSHDSKPGGGYEQYF
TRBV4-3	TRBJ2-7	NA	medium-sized	TGCGCCAGCAGCCAAGAACGGGGGATTTCTTACGAGCAGTACTTC	CASSQERGISYEQYF
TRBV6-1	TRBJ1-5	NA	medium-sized	TGTGCCAGCAGTGTACCAGGGAACAATCAGCCCCAGCATTTT	CASSVPGNNQPQHF